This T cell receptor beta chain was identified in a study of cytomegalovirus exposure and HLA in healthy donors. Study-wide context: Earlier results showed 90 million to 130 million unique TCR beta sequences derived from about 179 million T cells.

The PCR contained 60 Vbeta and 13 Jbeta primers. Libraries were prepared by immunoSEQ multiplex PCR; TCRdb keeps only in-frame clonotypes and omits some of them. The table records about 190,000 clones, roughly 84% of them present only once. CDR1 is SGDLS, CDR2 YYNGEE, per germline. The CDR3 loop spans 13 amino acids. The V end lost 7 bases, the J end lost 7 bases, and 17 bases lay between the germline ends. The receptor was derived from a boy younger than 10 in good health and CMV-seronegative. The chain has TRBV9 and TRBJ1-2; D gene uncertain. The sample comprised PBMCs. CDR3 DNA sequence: TGTGCCAGCTCGCGAGCATTCGGGTCTGGCTACACCTTC. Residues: CASSRAFGSGYTF.